The 11 T cell receptor beta chains reported below all come from one sample, sequenced in a study of blood T cell repertoires in COVID-19. TCRdb's table, derived via immunoSEQ multiplex PCR, lists solely in-frame clones and lacks some. The sample holds around 140,000 clones; around 78% are singletons and the top ten take approximately 4.5%. Sequencing was done on a sample of peripheral blood. These receptors all stem from a woman of 80 years or more with active or convalescent COVID-19.

The V call is TRBV2, the J call TRBJ2-7; 12 nucleotides line up with TRBD1. In germline, CDR1 is SNHLY, CDR2 FYNNEI. The CDR3 spans 15 residues. Trimming cost V 7 bases and J 4 bases; bases outside gene matches: 8. The CDR3: CASKTGTGGLYEQYF. CDR3 in DNA: TGTGCCAGCAAAACCGGGACAGGGGGCCTATACGAGCAGTACTTC.

The gene calls are TRBV7-2 and TRBJ1-1, with TRBD1 identical over 8 bases. This CDR3 comprises 15 residues. Germline CDR1 reads SGHTA; CDR2 reads FQGNSA. The V segment lost 5 bases and the J segment 1 base; nucleotides outside the gene matches: 6. The CDR3 reads CASSTRQGRNTEAFF. The CDR3 DNA reads as TGTGCCAGCAGCACCCGACAGGGGAGGAACACTGAAGCTTTCTTT.

This clone was seen a single time. This rearrangement joins TRBV20-1 to TRBJ1-1; 11 bases map to TRBD1. The J segment lost 0 bases and the V segment lost 3 bases, leaving 6 bases of the junction unmatched. Germline lookup yields CDR1 DFQATT and CDR2 SNEGSKA (reference sequence). The CDR3 covers 16 residues. Here the CDR3 DNA reads TGCAGTGCTAGTGGACAGGGGGCGCCTGTGAACACTGAAGCTTTCTTT. It yields the protein CSASGQGAPVNTEAFF.

This clone is a singleton in its sample. The chain carries TRBV6-4 and TRBJ2-1, with 9 bases matching TRBD2. Germline values: CDR1 MRHNA, CDR2 SNTAGT. This CDR3 contains 15 residues. Losses at the gene ends were 6 bases for V and 11 bases for J; bases not matched to a gene: 14. In DNA, the CDR3 is TGTGCCAGCAGCTCGGGTGGCGGGGGGGCCGAGAAGCAGTTCTTC. Amino acids: CASSSGGGGAEKQFF.

The rearrangement uses TRBV7-8 and TRBJ1-5; D possibly corresponds to TRBD1 (6 bases). CDR1 is SGHVS, CDR2 FQNEAQ, per germline. This CDR3 contains 15 residues. Trimming cost V 1 base and J 6 bases, with 13 bases left between them. Here the CDR3 DNA reads TGTGCCAGCAGCTTAGGGACAGCTCCTGGTCAGCCCCAGCATTTT. Translated: CASSLGTAPGQPQHF. The variable domain in full, completed from reference TRBV7-8 and TRBJ1-5, reads GAGVSQSPRYKVAKRGQDVALRCDPISGHVSLFWYQQALGQGPEFLTYFQNEAQLDKSGLPSDRFFAERPEGSVSTLKIQRTQQEDSAVYLCASSLGTAPGQPQHFGDGTRLSIL.

This clone was observed a handful of times. This chain joins TRBV28 and TRBJ1-1; TRBD1 aligns across 9 bases. V lost 7 bases, J lost 9 bases, and 6 bases stayed unmatched. The CDR3 length is 12 residues. Germline CDR1 is MDHEN and CDR2 is SYDVKM. CDR3 bases: TGTGCCAGCAAGAAAAACAGGGGGCAAGCTTTCTTT. This codes for CASKKNRGQAFF.

A few counts support this clone. The chain employs TRBV12-3 or TRBV12-4 and TRBJ1-1; weak D call: TRBD1 (5 bases). Trimming shortened V by 7 bases and J by 0 bases, and 9 bases separated the two germline ends. CDR3 size: 13 residues. The DNA for the CDR3 is TGTGCCAGCATACTGACAGTGAACACTGAAGCTTTCTTT. As protein: CASILTVNTEAFF.

V is TRBV19 and J is TRBJ2-5; 7 bases align to TRBD1. CDR1 LNHDA and CDR2 SQIVND come from the germline V gene (reference sequence). The CDR3 has 13 amino acids. V dropped 10 bases and J dropped 5; count of bases not matched to a gene: 10. CDR3 in amino acids: CATSTGWSETQYF. The CDR3 DNA reads TGTGCCACCTCGACAGGGTGGTCGGAGACCCAGTACTTC.

The chain links TRBV19 to TRBJ1-5, with 7 positions matching TRBD1. This CDR3 is 16 amino acids long. J lost 6 bases, V lost 5 bases, and 13 bases had no gene match. CDR1 and CDR2 (germline): LNHDA, SQIVND (reference sequence). The DNA for the CDR3 is TGTGCCAGTAGTTCCCGAATACCGACAGGGCGTCAGCCCCAGCATTTT. Its translation is CASSSRIPTGRQPQHF.

The rearrangement joins TRBV5-1 to TRBJ1-6, with unresolved D. This CDR3 region has 15 residues. V lost 1 base and J lost 5, with 10 bases in between. Germline V gene sequence: CDR1 SGHRS, CDR2 YFSETQ. CDR3: CASSLSTGNNSPLHF. The CDR3 DNA follows: TGCGCCAGCAGCTTGAGTACGGGGAATAATTCACCCCTCCACTTT. Full variable domain (missing parts from reference TRBV5-1 and TRBJ1-6): KAGVTQTPRYLIKTRGQQVTLSCSPISGHRSVSWYQQTPGQGLQFLFEYFSETQRNKGNFPGRFSGRQFSNSRSEMNVSTLELGDSALYLCASSLSTGNNSPLHFGNGTRLTVT.

The chain employs TRBV7-8 and TRBJ1-4, with D possibly matching TRBD1 (5 bases). The germline gives CDR1 SGHVS, CDR2 FQNEAQ. V gave up 3 bases and J gave up 7 bases, with 15 bases separating them. The CDR3 has 15 residues. CDR3 protein: CASSFDRGKGEKLFF. CDR3 coding DNA: TGTGCCAGCAGCTTTGATAGGGGAAAGGGTGAAAAACTGTTTTTT.